The rows below give T cell receptor beta chains drawn from one sample of a study of blood T cells in healthy people across ages. One entry per CDR3 protein results from TCRdb running MiXCR on the 5' RACE reads. The sample includes approximately 800,000 distinct CDR3 sequences, roughly 50% of them seen just once. The sequencing input was blood. The receptors were gathered from a man aged 30 to 39 in good health. The conserved cysteine and the conserved F or W are not part of the CDR3 here.

>TRBJ2-3|TRBV10-1
ASSETSGPPDTQY
>TRBJ2-7|TRBV10-3
AISSQGSPAYEQY
>TRBJ1-6|TRBV9
ASSVAGGNGPLH
>TRBJ1-4|TRBV12-3/TRBV12-4
AGARGPNEKLF
>TRBJ2-4|TRBV11-2
ASSAQGLSFGIQY
>TRBJ1-2|TRBV7-9
ASSVHLTPYGYT
>TRBJ2-5|TRBV20-1
SARTDLQETQY
>TRBJ2-1|TRBV20-1
SANPDRTRRHNEQF
>TRBJ2-3|TRBV6-1
ASSESGRADTQY
>TRBJ2-1|TRBV3-1
ASSHGWGEQF
>TRBJ2-1|TRBV20-1
GGGTSSNEQF
>TRBJ2-1|TRBV20-1
SAIGQVINEQF
>TRBJ2-1|TRBV5-1
ASSLAQRDYNEQF
>TRBJ2-3|TRBV29-1
SVEPGTDTQY
>TRBJ2-6|TRBV28
ASHPYTGANVLT
>TRBJ2-5|TRBV7-2
ASSLGGGPTETQY
>TRBJ2-3|TRBV4-3
ASSQGVRDRGLAQY
>TRBJ2-3|TRBV20-1
SASRGLAEGNTDTQY
>TRBJ2-7|TRBV20-1
SARRLGYNEQY
>TRBJ2-3|TRBV29-1
SVVRLSTDTQY
>TRBJ2-1|TRBV3-1
ASSQGAAGEQF
>TRBJ2-1|TRBV6-5
ASTHLGTGGNEQF
>TRBJ1-2|TRBV21-1
ASRRQLPFLYGYT
>TRBJ2-5|TRBV7-8
ASSRALELKETQY
>TRBJ2-7|TRBV6-2/TRBV6-3
ASSQAGAPSYEQY
>TRBJ2-1|TRBV20-1
SARAGLLSEQF
>TRBJ1-4|TRBV11-2
ASSFRDSPNEKLF
>TRBJ2-5|TRBV10-1
ASSELPSGEETQY
>TRBJ1-4|TRBV20-1
SATSQEATNEKLF